The rows below give T cell receptor beta chains drawn from one sample of a study of CD4 and CD8 cells across lung adenocarcinoma regions. In TCRdb, the PCR reads were re-called with MiXCR into one record per CDR3 protein. The sample records more than 9,000 distinct CDR3 sequences, 35% to 55% being singletons. The sample was CD8+ T cells from the margin of a lung tumor. The origin of the receptors is a male donor with lung adenocarcinoma. The CD4 and CD8 labels of this study may be unreliable. Both conserved end residues are part of each CDR3. The order of the fields is D gene, V gene, clone size, J gene, CDR3 DNA, CDR3 protein. The D gene is left open where the match is weak. Some rows mark clone size as missing; the rest say once, few, many or name a class of expanded clone.

.	TRBV6-1	.	TRBJ1-5	TGTGCCAGCAGAAGGAGGACCTATTCACCCCAGCACTTT	CASRRRTYSPQHF
.	TRBV9	.	TRBJ1-5	TGTGCCAGCAGCGTAGACGGCTATGGGGACCAGCCCCAGCATTTT	CASSVDGYGDQPQHF
TRBD1	TRBV6-1	.	TRBJ2-1	TGTGCCAGCAGTCATCCGGGACAGGGTCACAATGAGCAGTTCTTC	CASSHPGQGHNEQFF
.	TRBV28	many	TRBJ2-7	TGTGCCAGCAGTTTAATTGGACAGAACTACGAGCAGTACTTC	CASSLIGQNYEQYF
TRBD2	TRBV10-1	.	TRBJ2-5	TGCGCGGGGAGCGGGGGCCGAGGCCAAGAGACCCAGTACTTC	CAGSGGRGQETQYF
TRBD2	TRBV6-5	.	TRBJ2-5	TGTGCCAGCAGTTACGCAGCGCGGGGGTGGGAGACCCAGTACTTC	CASSYAARGWETQYF
TRBD1	TRBV7-6	many	TRBJ1-1	TGTGCCAGCAGCGTCAGACAGGGTAGTAACGCTTTCTTT	CASSVRQGSNAFF
TRBD2	TRBV11-2	once	TRBJ2-1	TGTGCCAGCAGTAACGCGGGGGGCCTGGGACTAGCGGGAGGGAATGAGCAGTTCTTC	CASSNAGGLGLAGGNEQFF
TRBD1	TRBV9	.	TRBJ2-5	TGTGCCAGCAGTGGGGGGACAGGGGAAGAGACCCAGTACTTC	CASSGGTGEETQYF
.	TRBV6-1	.	TRBJ1-1	TGTGCCAGCACAAGGGGCCACTCCCTGGGGGATGAAGCTTTCTTT	CASTRGHSLGDEAFF
.	TRBV20-1	.	TRBJ2-1	TGCAGTGCTAAGCCAGGGAGCTCCTACAATGAGCAGTTCTTC	CSAKPGSSYNEQFF
.	TRBV12-3/TRBV12-4	.	TRBJ2-7	TGTGCCAGCAGTTTAAATATTGCAGGCTACGAGCAGTACTTC	CASSLNIAGYEQYF
.	TRBV12-3/TRBV12-4	many	TRBJ2-2	TGTGCCAGCAGTTTCGGGTTTTACGGGGAGCTGTTTTTT	CASSFGFYGELFF
.	TRBV27	.	TRBJ2-2	TGTGCCAGCAGTTCAGACCGAACCGGGGAGCTGTTTTTT	CASSSDRTGELFF
.	TRBV6-1	.	TRBJ2-2	TGTGCCAGCAGTGAACTGGGGAGGAACACCGATACGCTGTTTTTT	CASSELGRNTDTLFF
.	TRBV27	.	TRBJ1-2	TGTGCCAGCAGCCCGTTGTCCAGGGCAAATGGCTACACCTTC	CASSPLSRANGYTF
.	TRBV7-7	.	TRBJ2-1	TGTGCTAGCAGCCCACCAGGGACCTACAATGAGCAGTTCTTC	CASSPPGTYNEQFF
TRBD1	TRBV9	many	TRBJ1-2	TGTGCCAGTGACAGGGAAGGGGGCTATGGCTACACCTTC	CASDREGGYGYTF
TRBD1	TRBV6-1	.	TRBJ2-7	TGTGCCAGCAGTCCCCGGACAGGGCCCTACGAGCAGTACTTC	CASSPRTGPYEQYF
.	TRBV2	many	TRBJ2-3	TGTGCCAGCAGTGAGGTGACAGATACGCAGTATTTT	CASSEVTDTQYF
TRBD2	TRBV6-5	many	TRBJ2-5	TGTGCCAGCAGTCCTAGCGGGAGTATGAGCGAGACCCAGTACTTC	CASSPSGSMSETQYF
TRBD2	TRBV10-1	.	TRBJ2-3	TGCGCCAGCAGTGTTAGATGGGGAGGCCCGCGGGAGACCCAGTATTTT	CASSVRWGGPRETQYF
.	TRBV7-2	medium-sized	TRBJ2-6	TGTGCCAGCAGCTTACGAACTGGGGCCAACGTCCTGACTTTC	CASSLRTGANVLTF
TRBD2	TRBV12-3/TRBV12-4	.	TRBJ2-5	TGTGCCAGCAGTTTTGGGCTAGCGGGTTCCAAAGAGACCCAGTACTTC	CASSFGLAGSKETQYF
.	TRBV6-1	.	TRBJ2-3	TGTGCCAGCAGTGAAATGGGCCAGGAGGCGCAGTATTTC	CASSEMGQEAQYF
TRBD2	TRBV27	.	TRBJ2-1	TGTGCCAGCAGGCTTAGCGGGGCTAACTCCTACAATGAGCAGTTCTTC	CASRLSGANSYNEQFF
TRBD1	TRBV6-1	many	TRBJ1-4	TGTGCCAGCAGTATAACAGGGGGCGCCGACTTGGGTGGAAAACTGTTTTTT	CASSITGGADLGGKLFF
TRBD2	TRBV6-1	many	TRBJ2-7	TGTGCCAGCAGTGAACTTAGCGGGAATCTATTTTACGAGCAGTACTTC	CASSELSGNLFYEQYF
TRBD1	TRBV6-1	.	TRBJ1-2	TGTGCCAGCATGCAGGGGGCCTACGGCTACACCTTC	CASMQGAYGYTF
.	TRBV27	.	TRBJ1-5	TGTGCCAGCAGTTTAGGGTGGGAGAGGGGCAATCAGCCCCAGCATTTT	CASSLGWERGNQPQHF
TRBD2	TRBV6-5	.	TRBJ2-3	TGTGCCAGCAGTTCCACGGACTCGGGGGGGCGTAGCAAAGATACCCAGTATTTT	CASSSTDSGGRSKDTQYF
.	TRBV15	.	TRBJ1-2	TGTGCCACCAGCAGAGTAGGGGGTGTTAACTATGGCTACACCTTC	CATSRVGGVNYGYTF
.	TRBV7-2	few	TRBJ2-3	TGTGCCAGCAGCTTATTGGGGGCCGGTGTCACAGATACGCAGTATTTT	CASSLLGAGVTDTQYF
TRBD2	TRBV27	medium-sized	TRBJ2-1	TGTGCCAGCAGTGTCTCACTAGCGAGAAATGAGCAGTTCTTC	CASSVSLARNEQFF
TRBD1	TRBV5-1	many	TRBJ2-7	TGCGCCAGCAGCGACCCCGGGACAGGGGCGTACGAGCAGTACTTC	CASSDPGTGAYEQYF
TRBD2	TRBV10-3	.	TRBJ2-7	TGTGCCATCAGTGAGTCTTCCGCGGGGCTGGGGGGGAAGAACGAGCAGTACTTC	CAISESSAGLGGKNEQYF
.	TRBV10-1	.	TRBJ2-4	TGCGCCAGCAGGAGAGCCAAAGACATGCAGTATTTC	CASRRAKDMQYF
TRBD2	TRBV10-1	.	TRBJ2-5	TGCGCCGGCGGGGGGGGGGCGCGTGTGCCAGAGACGCAGTATTTC	CAGGGGARVPETQYF
.	TRBV6-1	once	TRBJ2-3	TGTGCCAGCGGGATGTGTGGCACAAATACGCAGTATTTT	CASGMCGTNTQYF
TRBD2	TRBV7-9	.	TRBJ2-3	TGTGCCAGCGTCAAAGCGGGAGGGGCCACAGATACGCAGTATTTT	CASVKAGGATDTQYF
TRBD2	TRBV12-3/TRBV12-4	.	TRBJ2-3	TGTGCCCGCAGTTCTGGACTAGCGGACACAGATACGCAGTATTTC	CARSSGLADTDTQYF
.	TRBV27	.	TRBJ2-1	TGTGCCAGCAGTTTCTTGGGTGGGGGCGGGGATACGCAGTTTTTT	CASSFLGGGGDTQFF
TRBD2	TRBV12-3/TRBV12-4	.	TRBJ2-7	TGTGCCAGCAGTTCACTAGCGGGGGGGCTCTACGAGCAGTACTTC	CASSSLAGGLYEQYF
.	TRBV6-1	few	TRBJ2-3	TGTGCCAGCAGGGGGCTAGTCGGCGGCACAGATACGCAGTATTTT	CASRGLVGGTDTQYF
TRBD2	TRBV11-1	medium-sized	TRBJ2-3	TGTGCCAGCAGTTCCTTAGCGGGAGCTAGCACAGATACGCAGTATTTT	CASSSLAGASTDTQYF
.	TRBV10-3	medium-sized	TRBJ2-7	TGTGCCATCAGTATTGATGGAGGTTCCTACGAGCAGTACTTC	CAISIDGGSYEQYF
.	TRBV7-2	.	TRBJ2-7	TGTGCCAGCAGCTTTCAGGGGAGCTCCTACGAGCAGTACTTC	CASSFQGSSYEQYF
.	TRBV10-3	many	TRBJ1-1	TGTGCCATCAGTGAGTCGAGGCAGCTTGAAGCTTTCTTT	CAISESRQLEAFF
.	TRBV6-1	.	TRBJ2-5	TGTGCCAGCAAATTGGTAGCCGAAGAGACCCAGTACTTC	CASKLVAEETQYF
TRBD1	TRBV4-2	medium-sized	TRBJ2-5	TGTGCCAGCAGCCTTTCCCCGGGACAGGCCACAAGGCTGGTCTTC	CASSLSPGQATRLVF
TRBD2	TRBV12-3/TRBV12-4	few	TRBJ2-3	TGTGCCAGCAGTCCGGGGGGGAACACATATACGCAGTATTTT	CASSPGGNTYTQYF
.	TRBV6-1	.	TRBJ1-2	TGTGCCAGCAGTGGGACCGAAAACTATGGCTACACCTTC	CASSGTENYGYTF
TRBD2	TRBV6-1	.	TRBJ2-1	TGTGCCAGCAGCCGCCGCGGGGGGGGCCCCTACAATGAGCAGTTCTTC	CASSRRGGGPYNEQFF
.	TRBV27	.	TRBJ2-3	TGTGCCAGCAGTTTATCTCGGGGGGCGGTGGATACGCAGTATTTT	CASSLSRGAVDTQYF
TRBD1	TRBV6-1	.	TRBJ1-2	TGTGCCAGCAGTGAAGGGACAGGTCTATATGGCTACACCTTC	CASSEGTGLYGYTF
TRBD2	TRBV4-1	.	TRBJ2-2	TGCGCCAGCAGCCAATGGGAGGGGAACACCGGGGAGCTGTTTTTT	CASSQWEGNTGELFF
TRBD1	TRBV27	.	TRBJ2-1	TGTGCCAGCAGTCCCCAAGGGGGCCGAATGGGCTACAATGAGCAGTTCTTC	CASSPQGGRMGYNEQFF